This T cell receptor (beta chain) was sequenced for a study of blood T cells in healthy people across ages. The study, taken as a whole, reports: The fall in TCR beta diversity per million T cells was roughly linear with age.

The CDR3 spans 14 residues. Germline CDR1 MNHNS, CDR2 SASEGT. With 6 bases clipped from V and 5 bases from J, the junction kept 8 bases outside the gene matches. A sample-barcoded 5' primer and a J-beta primer mix were used in a second PCR of roughly 7 to 11 cycles. Tags on each cDNA molecule came from a template-switch adaptor with 12 random nucleotides. TCRdb passed the 5' RACE reads through MiXCR, listing each CDR3 protein once. The sample holds some 900,000 distinct CDR3 sequences; roughly 48% are singletons and the top ten take around an eighth. A note on this clonotype: The antigen is unknown.

The chain uses TRBV6-1 and TRBJ2-7; 9 bases align to TRBD1. This TCR was recovered from a man aged 25-45 years in good health. The material sequenced was blood. The CDR3 region is CASSRQGGRDEQYF. The CDR3 nucleotides are TGTGCCAGCAGCAGACAGGGGGGAAGGGACGAGCAGTACTTC.